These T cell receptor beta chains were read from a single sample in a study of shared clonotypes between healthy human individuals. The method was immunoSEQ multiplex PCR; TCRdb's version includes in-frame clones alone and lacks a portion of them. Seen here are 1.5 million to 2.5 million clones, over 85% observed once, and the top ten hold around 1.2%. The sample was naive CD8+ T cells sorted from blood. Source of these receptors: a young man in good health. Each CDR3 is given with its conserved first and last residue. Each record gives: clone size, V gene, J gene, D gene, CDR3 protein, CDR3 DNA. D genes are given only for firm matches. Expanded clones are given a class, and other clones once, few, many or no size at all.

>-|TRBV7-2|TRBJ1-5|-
CASSTGNQPQHF
TGTGCCAGCAGCACAGGGAATCAGCCCCAGCATTTT
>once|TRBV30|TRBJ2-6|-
CAWTRLAGANVLTF
TGTGCCTGGACCCGTTTAGCGGGGGCCAACGTCCTGACTTTC
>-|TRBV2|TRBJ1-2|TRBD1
CASSTGTGNYGYTF
TGTGCCAGCAGTACCGGGACAGGGAACTATGGCTACACCTTC
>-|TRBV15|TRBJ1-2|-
CATSRDRATVNYGYTF
TGTGCCACCAGCAGAGATCGAGCGACGGTAAACTATGGCTACACCTTC
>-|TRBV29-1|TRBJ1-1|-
CSVGAAQNTEAFF
TGCAGCGTTGGGGCGGCACAGAACACTGAAGCTTTCTTT
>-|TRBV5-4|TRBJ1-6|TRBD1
CASSLGAGGIAPLHF
TGTGCCAGCAGCTTGGGGGCAGGGGGAATAGCACCCCTCCACTTT
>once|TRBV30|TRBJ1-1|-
CASSPGALTAIEAFF
TGTGCCTCCTCTCCCGGGGCACTAACGGCCATTGAAGCTTTCTTT
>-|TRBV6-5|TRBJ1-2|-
CASSYGQANYGYTF
TGTGCCAGCAGTTACGGGCAGGCTAACTATGGCTACACCTTC
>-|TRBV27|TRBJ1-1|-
CASSFAGVADTEAFF
TGTGCCAGCAGTTTTGCGGGGGTGGCGGACACTGAAGCTTTCTTT
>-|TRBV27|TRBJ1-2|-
CASSLTGEGYGYTF
TGTGCCAGCAGTTTGACGGGCGAAGGCTATGGCTACACCTTC
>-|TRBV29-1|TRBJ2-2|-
CSVETEHTGELFF
TGCAGCGTTGAGACAGAGCACACCGGGGAGCTGTTTTTT
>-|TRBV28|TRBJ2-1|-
CASSLRGGPNEQFF
TGTGCCAGCAGTTTACGTGGGGGGCCCAATGAGCAGTTCTTC
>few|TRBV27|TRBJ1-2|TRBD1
CASSLSQGAYGYTF
TGTGCCAGCAGTTTATCCCAGGGGGCCTATGGCTACACCTTC
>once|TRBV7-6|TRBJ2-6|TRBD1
CASSWDRGSLSGANVLTF
TGTGCCAGCAGCTGGGACAGGGGCTCCCTCTCGGGGGCCAACGTCCTGACTTTC
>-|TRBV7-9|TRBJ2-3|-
CASSLVGAGANLDTQYF
TGTGCCAGCAGCTTAGTCGGGGCGGGGGCTAACTTAGATACGCAGTATTTT
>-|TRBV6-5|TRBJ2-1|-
CASSYSGTPYNEQFF
TGTGCCAGCAGTTACTCGGGGACACCCTACAATGAGCAGTTCTTC
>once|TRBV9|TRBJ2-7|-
CASSAGSNEQYF
TGTGCCAGCAGCGCCGGGTCCAACGAGCAGTACTTC
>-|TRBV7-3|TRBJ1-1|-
CASSLNQAGNTEAFF
TGTGCCAGCAGCTTAAATCAGGCGGGGAACACTGAAGCTTTCTTT
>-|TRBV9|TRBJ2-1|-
CASSVAWQTTYNEQFF
TGTGCCAGCAGCGTAGCGTGGCAGACGACCTACAATGAGCAGTTCTTC
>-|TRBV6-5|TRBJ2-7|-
CASSPGQPLYEQYF
TGTGCCAGCAGCCCGGGACAACCCCTTTACGAGCAGTACTTC
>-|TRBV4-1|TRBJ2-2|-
CASSQSTGNTGELFF
TGCGCCAGCAGCCAGTCGACAGGGAACACCGGGGAGCTGTTTTTT
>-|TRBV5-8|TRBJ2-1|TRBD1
CASSRDRDDGYNEQFF
TGTGCCAGCAGCCGGGACAGGGATGATGGGTATAATGAGCAGTTCTTC
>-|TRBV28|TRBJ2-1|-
CASSPRTVYNEQFF
TGTGCCAGCAGTCCCCGGACAGTTTACAATGAGCAGTTCTTC
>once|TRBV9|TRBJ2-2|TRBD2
CASSVDQLVSGISNTGELFF
TGTGCCAGCAGCGTAGATCAATTGGTTAGCGGGATATCGAACACCGGGGAGCTGTTTTTT
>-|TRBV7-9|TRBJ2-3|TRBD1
CASSPRDSQSTDTQYF
TGTGCCAGCAGCCCCAGGGACAGCCAAAGCACAGATACGCAGTATTTT
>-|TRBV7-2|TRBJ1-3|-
CASSLVAGGYVGGGNTIYF
TGTGCCAGCAGCTTAGTCGCGGGGGGCTACGTGGGAGGTGGAAACACCATATATTTT
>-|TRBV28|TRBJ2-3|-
CASSDLLDTQYF
TGTGCCAGCAGTGACCTCCTAGATACGCAGTATTTT
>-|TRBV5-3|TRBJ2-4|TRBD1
CARSKGQGEAKNIQYF
TGTGCCAGAAGCAAGGGACAGGGGGAAGCCAAAAACATTCAGTACTTC
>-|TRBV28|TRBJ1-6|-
CASTPGGSSPLHF
TGTGCCAGCACCCCGGGTGGCTCATCACCCCTCCACTTT
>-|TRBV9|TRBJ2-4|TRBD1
CASTTGPGTGSSKNIQYF
TGTGCCAGCACTACAGGGCCGGGGACAGGGTCTTCCAAAAACATTCAGTACTTC
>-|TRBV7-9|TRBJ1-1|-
CASSPMTDTEAFF
TGTGCCAGCAGCCCAATGACCGACACTGAAGCTTTCTTT